Listed here is a single TCR beta chain. The sample originates from a study of blood T cell repertoires in COVID-19. Germline CDR1 DFQATT, CDR2 SNEGSKA (reference sequence). V was trimmed by 3 bases and J by 7 bases, leaving 10 bases between them. The CDR3 is 13 amino acids. Using immunoSEQ multiplex PCR, the repertoire was profiled, and TCRdb retains in-frame clones only, with some absent. The sample lists more than 85,000 clones, roughly 80% occurring once. This chain uses TRBV20-1 with TRBJ1-6, with TRBD1 as a possible D gene (6 bases). The sequencing sample was made of peripheral blood. The TCR was taken from a man in his 60s with active or convalescent COVID-19. DNA of the CDR3: TGCAGTGCTAGTTCAGGGGTCAATTCACCCCTCCACTTT. It specifies CSASSGVNSPLHF.